The T cell receptor beta chain described here comes from a study of vaccination effects on CD4 cells after COVID-19. In the ViraFEST assay, antigen-specific CD4+ clonotypes were identified by expansion after peptide-pool stimulation. Following 10 days of culture, CD4+ T cells were isolated. Having tested negative for nucleocapsid antibodies, the vaccine recipients showed no prior SARS-CoV-2 infection. A few million PBMC per well received approximately 10 IU/ml IL-2 and roughly 10 ug/ml peptides in culture. Days 3 and 7 saw half the medium replaced with IL-2 medium. Germline loops: CDR1 LNHNV, CDR2 YYDKDF (reference sequence). V shed 1 base, J shed 6 bases, and the junction held 5 bases outside the gene matches. This CDR3 region has 15 residues. Clones were read by immunoSEQ multiplex PCR, and TCRdb kept only the in-frame ones, dropping some. The sample holds 20,000 to 25,000 clones, about 75% seen once.

Regarding the study as a whole: Pronounced clonal contraction occurred in clones induced by infection and by vaccine late after vaccination. Relatively few convalescent patients took part in the study, which had no early post-infection timepoints.

In the case of this clone: Its antigen is currently unknown.

The receptor's source is a human donor who received a COVID-19 vaccine. J is TRBJ1-2 and V is TRBV15; 10 bases agree with TRBD1. Sequencing was performed on CD4+ T cells from PBMCs cultured with HCoV-NL63 spike peptides, taken before COVID-19 vaccination. Written as DNA, the CDR3 is TGTGCCACCAGCAGAGGGACAGGGGGGATTCATGGCTACACCTTC. This encodes CATSRGTGGIHGYTF.